This TCR beta chain is from a study of response to subunit inactivated influenza vaccine. Study findings and constraints: Authors suggested few new T cells are recruited by each seasonal influenza vaccination.

TCRdb re-called the RT-PCR reads with MiXCR, one entry per CDR3 protein. The sample consists of a few hundred thousand distinct CDR3 sequences, less than 15% of them appearing once. Comment on this clonotype: Its antigen is still unknown.

Germline V gives CDR1 LNHNV, CDR2 YYDKDF (reference sequence). J gave up 0 bases and V 2 bases, and 9 bases lay outside the gene matches. This CDR3 has 17 amino acids. The V and J genes are TRBV15 and TRBJ1-2; 7 bases line up with TRBD1. Sequenced here: PBMCs from blood, sampled roughly 13 days after vaccination. The receptor's source is a man aged 50 or older who received an inactivated influenza vaccine. Written as DNA, the CDR3 is TGTGCCACCAGCAGACCCCGGGGACAGAACTCTAACTATGGCTACACCTTC. Translating gives CATSRPRGQNSNYGYTF. The full variable domain, with the rest looked up from reference TRBV15 and TRBJ1-2, is DAMVIQNPRYQVTQFGKPVTLSCSQTLNHNVMYWYQQKSSQAPKLLFHYYDKDFNNEADTPDNFQSRRPNTSFCFLDIRSPGLGDTAMYLCATSRPRGQNSNYGYTFGSGTRLTVV.